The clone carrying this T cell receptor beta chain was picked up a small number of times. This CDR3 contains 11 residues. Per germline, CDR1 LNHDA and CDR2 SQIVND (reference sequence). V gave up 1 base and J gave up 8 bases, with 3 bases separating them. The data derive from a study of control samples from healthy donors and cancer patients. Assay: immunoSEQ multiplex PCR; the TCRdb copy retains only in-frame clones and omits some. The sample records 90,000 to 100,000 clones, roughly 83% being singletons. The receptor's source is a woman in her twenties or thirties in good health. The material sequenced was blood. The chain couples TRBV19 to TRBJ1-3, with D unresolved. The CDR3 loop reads CASSIGDTIYF. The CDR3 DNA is TGTGCCAGTAGTATAGGGGACACCATATATTTT.